This T cell receptor beta chain was captured by sequencing in a study of CD8 T cell repertoires and HIV-1 epitope variants (dated by TCRdb to the early 2020s). Context from the whole study: T cells were stimulated in separate culture wells with each of twenty-five peptides representing autologous and known Gag and Nef epitope variants. Cultures were maintained for 9 to 10 days in IMDM with gentamicin, and half-media changes adding IL-2, IL-7 and IL-15 were performed on days 3 and 7. T cells were enriched with the EasySep Human T Cell Enrichment Kit and co-cultured with equal numbers of autologous T cell-negative cells as antigen-presenting cells. Control conditions included a CMV, EBV and flu peptide pool, the Ebola AY9 epitope as negative control, and a no-peptide well. A total of around 84 T cell cultures were run, with each culture condition done in triplicate except for one peptide, which was done in duplicate. An aliquot of 1M T cells was saved as an uncultured baseline condition, separate from the approximately 75 T cell cultures. Three Gag epitope families and Nef HW9 and YT9 were included among the tested epitopes. General study outcomes and caveats: Roughly 5 clonotypes recognized the Nef KF9 family and one clonotype recognized the HW9 family, while no responses were seen to the TAALDMSHF plasma variant. Roughly 10 antigen-specific TCR beta clonotypes were identified, and six of them appeared cross-reactive for autologous or known escape epitope variants. The assay could identify only TCR beta chains and pointed to proliferation in response to antigen, not to T cell function or cytokine profile.

A word on this clone: No antigen is known for it. No base-level quality is on record; no much larger clone is a single base apart.

CDR3 length: 15 amino acids, cysteine to phenylalanine. The kept DNA is CDR3 alone, 45 bases in frame from the first base. Reading the germline V gene gives CDR1 SGDLS and CDR2 YYNGEE. V is trimmed back by 3 bases and J by 5 bases, and the junction contains 10 bases that no gene match accounts for. The EasySep Human CD8+ T Cell Enrichment Kit was used on day 10 to isolate CD8+ T cells from every culture. TCR beta CDR3 regions were sequenced at survey depth on the immunoSEQ platform. The QIAamp DNA micro kit was used to extract genomic DNA from every cultured and uncultured CD8+ T cell population. Per the source publication's procedure: Samples with under 5,000 productive reads were excluded, and this exclusion removed about 6.5% of the roughly 80 HIV peptide-stimulated cultures. A MANAFEST web app trimmed sequences to CDR3 and removed nonproductive sequences, CDR3s under 5 amino acids, and those not starting C or ending F/W. For a clonotype to count as antigen-specific, the clonotype had to expand relative to the no-peptide control in at least 2 of 3 replicates at FDR 0.01, and only within one epitope family. In addition, a specific clonotype needed a frequency at least fivefold higher than in wells stimulated with peptides from other epitope families. The table comes from immuneACCESS by way of TCRdb, which keeps in-frame sequences with V and J called. Part of the clones is missing from these tables; in studies checked, under half for an unresolved V gene and the rest for unknown reasons. V, J and clone size are taken as reported in that table, and D and trimming were inferred from the DNA itself. In this sample the table shows about 5,600 clones, 50% to 75% of which occur a single time. The ten largest clones take up under 55% of the sample.

The clonotype was recovered from a male donor with HIV. The sequenced material came from cultured CD8+ T cells derived from PBMCs. Here the chain combines TRBV9 and TRBJ1-2; 7 central bases correspond to TRBD1. The DNA sequence is TGTGCCAGCAGCGGAGACAGGGAAAGGATTTATGGCTACACCTTC. It encodes CASSGDRERIYGYTF.